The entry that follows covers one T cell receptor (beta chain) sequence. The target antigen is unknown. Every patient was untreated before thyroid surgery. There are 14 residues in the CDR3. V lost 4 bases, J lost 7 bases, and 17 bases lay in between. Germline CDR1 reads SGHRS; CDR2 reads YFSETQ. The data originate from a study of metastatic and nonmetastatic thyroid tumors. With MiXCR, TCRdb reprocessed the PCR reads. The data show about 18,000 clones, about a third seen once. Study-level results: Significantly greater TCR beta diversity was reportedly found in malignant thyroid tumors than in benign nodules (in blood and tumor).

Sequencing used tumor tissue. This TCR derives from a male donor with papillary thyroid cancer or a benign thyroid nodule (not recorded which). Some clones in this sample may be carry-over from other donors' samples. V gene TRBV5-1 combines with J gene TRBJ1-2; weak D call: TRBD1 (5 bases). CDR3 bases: TGCGCCAGCAGCCCCATCAAGGGGCAGGGTGGCTACACCTTC. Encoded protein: CASSPIKGQGGYTF.